These 8 T cell receptor beta chains were all obtained from the same sample, sequenced in a study of cytomegalovirus exposure and HLA in healthy donors. Assay used: immunoSEQ multiplex PCR; TCRdb lists only in-frame clones, some missing. The table lists tens of thousands of clones, 80% to 90% of them singletons. Sequenced sample: PBMCs. These receptors came from a woman aged 18-29 years in good health and CMV-seronegative.

CDR3 coding DNA: TGTGCCAGTAGTATCGACTTGGCAGCCAATCAGCCCCAGCATTTT. This sequence encodes CASSIDLAANQPQHF. The chain employs TRBV19 and TRBJ1-5; D remains unclear. The CDR3 totals 15 residues. Trimming cost V 3 bases and J 3 bases, with 12 bases left between them. Germline V lookup: CDR1 LNHDA, CDR2 SQIVND (reference sequence).

This chain uses TRBV9 with TRBJ2-1; 9 nucleotides match TRBD2. The CDR3 runs to 13 residues. V dropped 0 bases and J dropped 9; count of bases not matched to a gene: 1. Per germline, CDR1 SGDLS and CDR2 YYNGEE. As DNA, the CDR3 is TGTGCCAGCAGCGTAGGTAGCGGGAGTGAGCAGTTCTTC. Translation: CASSVGSGSEQFF.

V gene TRBV6-1 combines with J gene TRBJ2-5; D might be TRBD1 (6 bases). Germline V gene lookup returns CDR1 MNHNS and CDR2 SASEGT. The CDR3 runs to 15 residues. The V end lost 5 bases, the J end lost 7 bases, and 20 bases lay between the germline ends. The CDR3 sequence: CASSSSGTSAMTQYF. DNA of the CDR3: TGTGCCAGCAGTTCATCCGGGACATCAGCCATGACCCAGTACTTC.

The genes are TRBV4-1 and TRBJ2-7; D unclear. CDR1 is MGHRA, CDR2 YSYEKL, per germline. Trimming shortened V by 0 bases and J by 1 base, and 10 bases separated the two germline ends. The CDR3 has 15 amino acids. The CDR3 sequence: CASSQDISGSYEQYF. In DNA, the CDR3 is TGCGCCAGCAGCCAAGATATTTCCGGTTCCTACGAGCAGTACTTC.

J is TRBJ2-1 and V is TRBV5-1; D possibly corresponds to TRBD2 (5 bases). This CDR3 contains 16 residues. Germline-derived CDR1 and CDR2 are SGHRS and YFSETQ. V was trimmed by 4 bases and J by 6 bases, leaving 20 bases between them. The CDR3 sequence is CASSPGETGPFNEQFF. The CDR3 nucleotides are TGCGCCAGCAGCCCCGGGGAGACGGGCCCCTTCAATGAGCAGTTCTTC.

V usage is TRBV14 and J usage is TRBJ2-1; tentatively, D is TRBD2 (5 bases). V lost 5 bases and J 4 bases, leaving 18 bases between the germline ends. CDR1 is SGHDN and CDR2 is FVKESK in the germline V gene. The CDR3 is 16 amino acids. The CDR3 bases are TGTGCCAGCAGCTATGCGGGCCGTCGACTTTACAATGAGCAGTTCTTC. It codes for CASSYAGRRLYNEQFF.

In this sample, this clone turned up once. The chain links TRBV4-2 to TRBJ1-2; no reliable D call. Deletions cut 3 bases from V and 0 bases from J, with 5 bases between. Germline V gene sequence: CDR1 LGHNA, CDR2 YNFKEQ. The CDR3 has 13 amino acids. CDR3 in amino acids: CASSHGTNYGYTF. The CDR3 DNA is TGTGCCAGCAGCCACGGGACTAACTATGGCTACACCTTC.

This clone was seen only once. The CDR3 is CASSTSGAGEQFF. In nucleotides, the CDR3 is TGTGCCAGTAGTACTAGCGGGGCGGGTGAGCAGTTCTTC. The chain links TRBV19 to TRBJ2-1; 9 nucleotides match TRBD2. Germline V gene sequence: CDR1 LNHDA, CDR2 SQIVND (reference sequence). V lost 4 bases to trimming and J lost 9 bases; unmatched junction nucleotides: 4. CDR3 size: 13 residues.